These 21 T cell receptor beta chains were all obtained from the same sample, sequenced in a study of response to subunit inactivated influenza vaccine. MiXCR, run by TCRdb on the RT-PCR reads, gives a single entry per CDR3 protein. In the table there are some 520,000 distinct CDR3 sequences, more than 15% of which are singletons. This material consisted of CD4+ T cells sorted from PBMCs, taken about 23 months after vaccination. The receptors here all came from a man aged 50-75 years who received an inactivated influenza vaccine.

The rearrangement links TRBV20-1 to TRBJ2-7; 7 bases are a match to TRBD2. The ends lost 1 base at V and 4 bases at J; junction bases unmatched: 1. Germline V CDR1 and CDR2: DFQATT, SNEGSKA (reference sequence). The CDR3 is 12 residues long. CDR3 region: CSARGGSYEQYF. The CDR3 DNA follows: TGCAGTGCTAGAGGCGGGAGTTACGAGCAGTACTTC.

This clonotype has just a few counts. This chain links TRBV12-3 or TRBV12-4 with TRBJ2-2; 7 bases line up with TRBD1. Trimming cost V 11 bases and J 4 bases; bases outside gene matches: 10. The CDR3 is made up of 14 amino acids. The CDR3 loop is CAWRSTGSTGELFF. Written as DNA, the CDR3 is TGTGCCTGGCGTTCGACAGGGAGCACCGGGGAGCTGTTTTTT.

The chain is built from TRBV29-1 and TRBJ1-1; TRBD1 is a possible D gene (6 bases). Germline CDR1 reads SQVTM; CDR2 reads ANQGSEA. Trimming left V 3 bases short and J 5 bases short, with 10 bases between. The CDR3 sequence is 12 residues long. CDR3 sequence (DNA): TGCAGCGTTGAGCGGGGGCGGACTGAAGCTTTCTTT. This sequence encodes CSVERGRTEAFF.

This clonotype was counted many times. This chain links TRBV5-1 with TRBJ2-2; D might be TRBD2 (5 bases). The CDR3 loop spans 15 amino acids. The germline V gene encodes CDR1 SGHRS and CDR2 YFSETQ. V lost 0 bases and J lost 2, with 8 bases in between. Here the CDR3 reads CASSLAGINTGELFF. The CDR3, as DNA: TGCGCCAGCAGCTTGGCCGGGATAAACACCGGGGAGCTGTTTTTT. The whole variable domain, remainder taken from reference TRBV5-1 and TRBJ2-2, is KAGVTQTPRYLIKTRGQQVTLSCSPISGHRSVSWYQQTPGQGLQFLFEYFSETQRNKGNFPGRFSGRQFSNSRSEMNVSTLELGDSALYLCASSLAGINTGELFFGEGSRLTVL.

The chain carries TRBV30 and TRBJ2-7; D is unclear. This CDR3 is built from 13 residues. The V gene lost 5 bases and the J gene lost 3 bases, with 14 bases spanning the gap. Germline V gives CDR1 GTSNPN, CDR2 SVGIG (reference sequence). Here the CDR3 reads CAWDQQIGYEQYF. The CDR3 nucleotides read TGTGCCTGGGACCAGCAGATCGGCTACGAGCAGTACTTC.

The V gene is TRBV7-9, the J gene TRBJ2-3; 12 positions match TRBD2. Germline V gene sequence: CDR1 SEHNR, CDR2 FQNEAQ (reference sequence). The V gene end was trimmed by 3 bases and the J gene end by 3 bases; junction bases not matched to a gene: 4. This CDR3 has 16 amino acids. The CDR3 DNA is TGTGCCAGCAGCTTTTGGACTAGCGGGATAACAGATACGCAGTATTTT. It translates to CASSFWTSGITDTQYF.

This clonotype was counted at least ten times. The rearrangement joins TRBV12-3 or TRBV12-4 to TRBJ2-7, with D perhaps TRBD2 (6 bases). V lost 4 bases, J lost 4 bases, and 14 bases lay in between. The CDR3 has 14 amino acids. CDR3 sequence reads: CASSSLRGLYEQYF. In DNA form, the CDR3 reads TGTGCCAGCAGTTCCCTTAGGGGACTTTACGAGCAGTACTTC.

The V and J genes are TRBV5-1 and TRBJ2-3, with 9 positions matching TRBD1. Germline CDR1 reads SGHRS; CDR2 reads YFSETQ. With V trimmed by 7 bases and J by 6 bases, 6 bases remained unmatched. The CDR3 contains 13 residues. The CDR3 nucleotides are TGCGCCAGCCTGGGACAGGGATCCGATACGCAGTATTTT. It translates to CASLGQGSDTQYF.

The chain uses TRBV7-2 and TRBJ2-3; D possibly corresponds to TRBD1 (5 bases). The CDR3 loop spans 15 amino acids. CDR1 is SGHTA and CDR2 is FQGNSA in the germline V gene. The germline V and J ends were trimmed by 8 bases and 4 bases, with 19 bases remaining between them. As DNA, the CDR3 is TGTGCCAGCGGCCAAACTCCCCAGGGCGCAGATACGCAGTATTTT. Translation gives CASGQTPQGADTQYF.

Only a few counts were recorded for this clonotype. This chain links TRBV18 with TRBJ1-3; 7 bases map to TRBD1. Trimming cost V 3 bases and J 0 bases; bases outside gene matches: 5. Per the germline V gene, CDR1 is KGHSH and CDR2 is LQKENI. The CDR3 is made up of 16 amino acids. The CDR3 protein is CASSPMTGHSGNTIYF. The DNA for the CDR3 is TGTGCCAGCTCACCGATGACAGGGCACTCTGGAAACACCATATATTTT.

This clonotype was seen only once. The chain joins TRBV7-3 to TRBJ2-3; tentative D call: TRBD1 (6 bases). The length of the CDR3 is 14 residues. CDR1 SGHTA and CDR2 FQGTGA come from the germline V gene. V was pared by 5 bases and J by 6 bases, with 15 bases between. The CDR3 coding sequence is TGTGCCAGCAGCCCCACAGGGAGTTCGGATACGCAGTATTTT. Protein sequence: CASSPTGSSDTQYF.

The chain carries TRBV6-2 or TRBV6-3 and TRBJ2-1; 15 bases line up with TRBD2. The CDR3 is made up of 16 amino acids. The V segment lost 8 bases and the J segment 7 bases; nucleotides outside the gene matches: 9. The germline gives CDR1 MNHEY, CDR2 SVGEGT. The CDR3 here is CASRGTSGRSANEQFF. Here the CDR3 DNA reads TGTGCCAGCCGAGGGACTAGCGGGAGGTCCGCTAATGAGCAGTTCTTC.

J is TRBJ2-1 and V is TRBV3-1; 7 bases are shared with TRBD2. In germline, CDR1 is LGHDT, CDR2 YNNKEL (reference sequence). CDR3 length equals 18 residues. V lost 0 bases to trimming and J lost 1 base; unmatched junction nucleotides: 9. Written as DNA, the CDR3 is TGTGCCAGCAGCCAAGATCTGTGGACTAGTAGATCCTACAATGAGCAGTTCTTC. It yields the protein CASSQDLWTSRSYNEQFF.

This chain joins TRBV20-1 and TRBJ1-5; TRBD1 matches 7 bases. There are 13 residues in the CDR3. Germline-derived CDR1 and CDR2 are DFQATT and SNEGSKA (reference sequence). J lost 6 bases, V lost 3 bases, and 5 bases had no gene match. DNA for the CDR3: TGCAGTGCTAGGGCAGGGGGTGGTCAGCCCCAGCATTTT. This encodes CSARAGGGQPQHF.

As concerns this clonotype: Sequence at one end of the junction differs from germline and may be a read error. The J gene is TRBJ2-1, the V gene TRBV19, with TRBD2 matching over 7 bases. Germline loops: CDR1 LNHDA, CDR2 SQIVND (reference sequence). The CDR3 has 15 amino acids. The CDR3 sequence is CASSPSGSSYNEKFF. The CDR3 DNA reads TGTGCCAGTAGTCCTAGCGGCAGCTCCTACAATGAGAAGTTCTTC.

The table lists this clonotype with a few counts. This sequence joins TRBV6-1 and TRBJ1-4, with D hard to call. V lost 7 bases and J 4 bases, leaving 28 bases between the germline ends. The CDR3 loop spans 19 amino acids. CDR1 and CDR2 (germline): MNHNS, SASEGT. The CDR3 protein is CASTIHLNGVVLINEKLFF. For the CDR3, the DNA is TGTGCCAGCACCATCCACCTCAACGGGGTGGTACTGATTAATGAAAAACTGTTTTTT.

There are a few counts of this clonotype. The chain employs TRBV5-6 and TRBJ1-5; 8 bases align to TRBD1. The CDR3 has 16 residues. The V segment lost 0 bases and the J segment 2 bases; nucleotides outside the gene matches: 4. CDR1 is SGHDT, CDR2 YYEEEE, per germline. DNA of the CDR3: TGTGCCAGCAGCTTGGCAGGGGGCGCCGGCAATCAGCCCCAGCATTTT. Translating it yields CASSLAGGAGNQPQHF.

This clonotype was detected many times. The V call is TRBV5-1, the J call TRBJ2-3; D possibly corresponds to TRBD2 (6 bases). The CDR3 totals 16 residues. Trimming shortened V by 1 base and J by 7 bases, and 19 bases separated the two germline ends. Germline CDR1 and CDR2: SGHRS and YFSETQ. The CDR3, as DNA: TGCGCCAGCAGCTTGCCCGAGGGACTTGGAGCTCATACGCAGTATTTT. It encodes CASSLPEGLGAHTQYF.

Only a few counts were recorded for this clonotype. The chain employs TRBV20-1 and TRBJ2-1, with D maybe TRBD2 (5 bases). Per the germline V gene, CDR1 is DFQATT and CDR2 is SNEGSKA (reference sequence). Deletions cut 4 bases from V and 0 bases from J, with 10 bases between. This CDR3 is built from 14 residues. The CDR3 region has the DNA TGCAGTGCTAACAGCGGAACCTCCTACAATGAGCAGTTCTTC. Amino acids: CSANSGTSYNEQFF.

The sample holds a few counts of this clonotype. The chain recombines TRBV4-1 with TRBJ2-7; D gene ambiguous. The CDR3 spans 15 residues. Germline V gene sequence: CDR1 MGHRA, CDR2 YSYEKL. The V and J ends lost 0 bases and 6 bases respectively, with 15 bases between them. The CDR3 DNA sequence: TGCGCCAGCAGCCAAGATGGAAGAGCCACTTTCGAGCAGTACTTC. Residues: CASSQDGRATFEQYF.

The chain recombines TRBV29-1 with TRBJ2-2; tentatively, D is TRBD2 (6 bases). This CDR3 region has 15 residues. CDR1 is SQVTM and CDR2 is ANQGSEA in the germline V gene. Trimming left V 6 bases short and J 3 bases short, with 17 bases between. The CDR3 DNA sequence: TGCAGCGTGGCTACTCGGGACTTTTACACCGGGGAGCTGTTTTTT. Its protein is CSVATRDFYTGELFF.